This T cell receptor beta chain was obtained from a study of beta chain features in type 1 diabetes. Study details: All samples yielded some 110 million examined sorted cells.

Deletions cut 3 bases from V and 9 bases from J, with 15 bases between. The CDR3 is 14 residues long. The V gene's germline CDR1 is SGHAT and CDR2 FQNNGV. General study results and limits: Relative to healthy donors, patients appeared to have naive, central memory and Treg TCRB repertoires that were more similar. Type 1 diabetes patients showed a moderate but significant shortening of TCRB CDR3s in all four CD4+ subsets. Cells expressing TCR highly could be over-represented by cDNA sequencing.

The table lists this clone with a few counts. Its antigen is unidentified. Every donor had blood drawn once into heparin, 100 to 150 mL on average. Sequenced material consisted of expressed TCRB transcripts (all of the isolated RNA was reverse transcribed). Data came from immunoSEQ multiplex PCR; TCRdb stores just in-frame clones and leaves some out. The top ten clones hold less than 0.02% of a sample with around 280,000 clones, 15% of them seen once. The sequence was collected from a man aged 18 to 35 with type 1 diabetes. The chain recombines TRBV11-2 with TRBJ2-4; tentative D call: TRBD1 (6 bases). Specimen: naive CD4+ T cells from blood. The CDR3 region is CASSLAQGQIIQYF. DNA for the CDR3: TGTGCCAGCAGCTTGGCCCAGGGGCAGATCATTCAGTACTTC.